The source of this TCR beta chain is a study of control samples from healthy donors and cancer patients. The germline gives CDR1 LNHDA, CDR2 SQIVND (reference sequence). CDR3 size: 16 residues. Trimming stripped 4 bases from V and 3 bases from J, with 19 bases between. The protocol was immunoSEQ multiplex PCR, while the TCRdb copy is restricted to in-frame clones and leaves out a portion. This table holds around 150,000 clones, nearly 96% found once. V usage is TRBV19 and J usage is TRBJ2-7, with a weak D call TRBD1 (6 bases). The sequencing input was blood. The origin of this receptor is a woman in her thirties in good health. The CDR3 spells CASSNRLNRVLYEQYF. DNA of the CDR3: TGTGCCAGTAGTAACCGCCTCAACAGGGTCCTCTACGAGCAGTACTTC.